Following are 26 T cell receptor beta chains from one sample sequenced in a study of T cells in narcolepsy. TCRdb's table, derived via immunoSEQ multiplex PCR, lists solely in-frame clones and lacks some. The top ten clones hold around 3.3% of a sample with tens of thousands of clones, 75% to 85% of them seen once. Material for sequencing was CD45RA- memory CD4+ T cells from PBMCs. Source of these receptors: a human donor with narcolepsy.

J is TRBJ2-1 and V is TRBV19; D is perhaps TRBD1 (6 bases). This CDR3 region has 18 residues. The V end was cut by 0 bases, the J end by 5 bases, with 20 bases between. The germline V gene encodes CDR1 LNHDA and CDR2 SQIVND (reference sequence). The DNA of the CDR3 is TGTGCCAGTAGTATAGATCTGGTGGGGGACACATCGAACAATGAGCAGTTCTTC. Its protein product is CASSIDLVGDTSNNEQFF.

In DNA, the CDR3 is TGTGCCGCGGGCGGGACAGGGATTGAAAAACTGTTTTTT. It codes for CAAGGTGIEKLFF. The genes are TRBV2 and TRBJ1-4; the match to TRBD1 covers 9 bases. V lost 11 bases, J lost 7 bases, and 8 bases stayed unmatched. The CDR3 contains 13 residues. Germline CDR1 and CDR2: SNHLY and FYNNEI.

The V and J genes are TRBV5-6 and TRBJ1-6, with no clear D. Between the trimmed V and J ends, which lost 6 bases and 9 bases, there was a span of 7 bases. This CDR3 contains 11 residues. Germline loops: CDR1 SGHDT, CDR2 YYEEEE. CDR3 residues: CASKPTSPLHF. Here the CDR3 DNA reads TGTGCCAGCAAACCCACTTCACCCCTCCACTTT. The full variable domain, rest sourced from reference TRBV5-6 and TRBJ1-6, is DAGVTQSPTHLIKTRGQQVTLRCSPKSGHDTVSWYQQALGQGPQFIFQYYEEEERQRGNFPDRFSGHQFPNYSSELNVNALLLGDSALYLCASKPTSPLHFGNGTRLTVT.

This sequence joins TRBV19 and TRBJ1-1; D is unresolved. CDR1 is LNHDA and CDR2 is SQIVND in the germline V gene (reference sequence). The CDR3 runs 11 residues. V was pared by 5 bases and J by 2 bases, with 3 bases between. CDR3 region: CASSQNTEAFF. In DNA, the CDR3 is TGTGCCAGTAGTCAAAACACTGAAGCTTTCTTT.

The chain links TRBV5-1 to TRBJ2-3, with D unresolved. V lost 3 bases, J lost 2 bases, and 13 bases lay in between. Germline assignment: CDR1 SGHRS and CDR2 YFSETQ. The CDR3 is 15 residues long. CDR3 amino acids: CASSSAFLDTDTQYF. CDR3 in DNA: TGCGCCAGCAGCTCAGCGTTCCTGGACACAGATACGCAGTATTTT.

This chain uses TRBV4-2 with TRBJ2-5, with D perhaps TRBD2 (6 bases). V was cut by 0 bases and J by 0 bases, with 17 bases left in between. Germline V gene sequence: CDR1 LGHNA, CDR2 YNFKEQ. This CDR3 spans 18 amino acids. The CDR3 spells CASSQELRGGGDQETQYF. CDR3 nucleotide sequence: TGTGCCAGCAGCCAAGAATTAAGGGGCGGCGGGGACCAAGAGACCCAGTACTTC.

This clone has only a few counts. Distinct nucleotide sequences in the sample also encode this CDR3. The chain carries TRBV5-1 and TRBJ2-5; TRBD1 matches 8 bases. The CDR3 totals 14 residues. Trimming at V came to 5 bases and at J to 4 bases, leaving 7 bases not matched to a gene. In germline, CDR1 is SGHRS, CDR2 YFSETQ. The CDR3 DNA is TGCGCCAGCAGTAAAGGACAGGGTACAGAGACCCAGTACTTC. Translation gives CASSKGQGTETQYF.

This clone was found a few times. CDR3 sequence: CASSRGAPNTEAFF. The CDR3 nucleotides are TGTGCCAGCTCACGGGGGGCGCCGAACACTGAAGCTTTCTTT. V is TRBV18 and J is TRBJ1-1; TRBD1 might be the D (6 bases). CDR3 length: 14 amino acids. The ends were cut back, 4 bases at V and 1 base at J, with 10 bases in the middle. The V gene's germline CDR1 is KGHSH and CDR2 LQKENI.

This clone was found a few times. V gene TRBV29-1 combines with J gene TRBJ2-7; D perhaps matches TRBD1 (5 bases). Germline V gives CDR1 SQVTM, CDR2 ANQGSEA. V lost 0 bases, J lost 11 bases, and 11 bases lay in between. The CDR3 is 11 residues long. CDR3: CSVEDAGKKYF. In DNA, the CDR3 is TGCAGCGTTGAAGATGCAGGGAAGAAGTACTTC.

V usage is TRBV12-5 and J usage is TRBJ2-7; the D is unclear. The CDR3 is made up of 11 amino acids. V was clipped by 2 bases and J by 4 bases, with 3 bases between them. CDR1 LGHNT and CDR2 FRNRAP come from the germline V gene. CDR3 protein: CASGLRYEQYF. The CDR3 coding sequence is TGTGCTAGTGGTTTGAGGTACGAGCAGTACTTC.

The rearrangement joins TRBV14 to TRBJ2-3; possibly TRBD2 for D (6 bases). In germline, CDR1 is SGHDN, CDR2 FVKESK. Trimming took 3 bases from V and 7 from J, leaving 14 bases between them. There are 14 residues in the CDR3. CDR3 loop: CASSQAGTPNTQYF. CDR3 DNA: TGTGCCAGCAGCCAGGCCGGGACTCCGAATACGCAGTATTTT.

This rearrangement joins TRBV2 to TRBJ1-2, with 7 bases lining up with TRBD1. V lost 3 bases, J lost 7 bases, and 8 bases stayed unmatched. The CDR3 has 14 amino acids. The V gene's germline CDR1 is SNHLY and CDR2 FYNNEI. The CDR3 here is CASSDSGQRSGYTF. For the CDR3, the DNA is TGTGCCAGCAGTGATTCGGGACAGCGAAGTGGCTACACCTTC.

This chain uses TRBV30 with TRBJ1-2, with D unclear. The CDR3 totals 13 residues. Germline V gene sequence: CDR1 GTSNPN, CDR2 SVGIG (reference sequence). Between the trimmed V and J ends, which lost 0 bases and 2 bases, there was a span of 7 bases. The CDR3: CAWSVKENYGYTF. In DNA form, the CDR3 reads TGTGCCTGGAGTGTAAAGGAGAACTATGGCTACACCTTC.

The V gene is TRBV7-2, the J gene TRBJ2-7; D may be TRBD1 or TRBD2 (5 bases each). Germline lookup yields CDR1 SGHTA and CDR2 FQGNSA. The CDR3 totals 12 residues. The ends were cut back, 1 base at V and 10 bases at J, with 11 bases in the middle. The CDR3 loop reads CASSLDGGQQYF. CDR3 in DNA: TGTGCCAGCAGCTTAGATGGGGGTCAACAGTACTTC.

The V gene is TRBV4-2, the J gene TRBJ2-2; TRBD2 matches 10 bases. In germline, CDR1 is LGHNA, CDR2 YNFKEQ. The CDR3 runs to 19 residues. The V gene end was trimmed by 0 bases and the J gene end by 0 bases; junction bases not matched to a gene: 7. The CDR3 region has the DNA TGTGCCAGCAGCCAAGACAGCCTAGCGGGGGTCGCGAACACCGGGGAGCTGTTTTTT. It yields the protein CASSQDSLAGVANTGELFF.

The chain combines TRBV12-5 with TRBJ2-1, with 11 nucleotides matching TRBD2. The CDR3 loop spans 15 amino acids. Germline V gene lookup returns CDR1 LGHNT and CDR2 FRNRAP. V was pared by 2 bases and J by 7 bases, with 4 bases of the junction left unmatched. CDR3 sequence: CASGLTSGGRNEQFF. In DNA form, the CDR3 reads TGTGCTAGTGGTTTGACTAGCGGGGGAAGGAATGAGCAGTTCTTC.

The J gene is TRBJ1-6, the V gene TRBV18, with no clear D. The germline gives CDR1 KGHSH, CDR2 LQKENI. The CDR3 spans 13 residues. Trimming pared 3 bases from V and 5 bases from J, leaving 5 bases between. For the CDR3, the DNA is TGTGCCAGCTCACCCAGAAATAATTCACCCCTCCACTTT. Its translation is CASSPRNNSPLHF.

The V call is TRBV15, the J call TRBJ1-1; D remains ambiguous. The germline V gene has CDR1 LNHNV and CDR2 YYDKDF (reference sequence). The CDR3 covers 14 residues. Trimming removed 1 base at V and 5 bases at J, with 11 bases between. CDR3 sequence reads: CATSRGRERTEAFF. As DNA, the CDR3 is TGTGCCACCAGCAGAGGAAGGGAAAGGACTGAAGCTTTCTTT.

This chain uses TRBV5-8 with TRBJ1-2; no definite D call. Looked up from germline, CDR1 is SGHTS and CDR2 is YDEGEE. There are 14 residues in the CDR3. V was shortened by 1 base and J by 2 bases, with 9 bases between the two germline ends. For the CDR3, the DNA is TGTGCCAGCAGCTTGCGTCGCGGAAACTATGGCTACACCTTC. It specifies CASSLRRGNYGYTF.

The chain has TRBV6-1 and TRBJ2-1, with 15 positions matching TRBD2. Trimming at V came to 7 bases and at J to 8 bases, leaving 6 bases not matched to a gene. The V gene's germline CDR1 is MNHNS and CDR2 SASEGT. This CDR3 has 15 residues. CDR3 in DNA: TGTGCCAGCACCTCGGGACTAGCGGGGGGCGATGAGCAGTTCTTC. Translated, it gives CASTSGLAGGDEQFF.

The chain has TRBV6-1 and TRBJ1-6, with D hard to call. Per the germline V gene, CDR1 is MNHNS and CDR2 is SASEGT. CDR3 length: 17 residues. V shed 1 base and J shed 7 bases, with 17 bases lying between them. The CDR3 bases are TGTGCCAGCAGTGAAGGGCGGGGAAGGGCGCGGAATTCACCCCTCCACTTT. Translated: CASSEGRGRARNSPLHF.

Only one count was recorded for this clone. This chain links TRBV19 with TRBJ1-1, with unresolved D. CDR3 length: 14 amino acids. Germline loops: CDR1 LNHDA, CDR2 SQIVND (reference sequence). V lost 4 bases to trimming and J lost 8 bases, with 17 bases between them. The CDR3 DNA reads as TGTGCCAGTAGTACCCCCGGGAAGCGACTAGAAGCTTTCTTT. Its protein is CASSTPGKRLEAFF.

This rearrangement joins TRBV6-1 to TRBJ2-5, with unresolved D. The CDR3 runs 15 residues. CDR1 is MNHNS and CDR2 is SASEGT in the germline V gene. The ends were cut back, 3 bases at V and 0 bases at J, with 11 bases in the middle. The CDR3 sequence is CASSDHVSDQETQYF. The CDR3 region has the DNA TGTGCCAGCAGTGACCACGTCTCGGACCAAGAGACCCAGTACTTC.

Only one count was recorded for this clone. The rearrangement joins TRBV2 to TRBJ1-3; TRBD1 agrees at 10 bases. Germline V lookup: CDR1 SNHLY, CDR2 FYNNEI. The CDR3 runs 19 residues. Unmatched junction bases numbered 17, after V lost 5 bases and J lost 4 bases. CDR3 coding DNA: TGTGCCAGCAGTAAAACTACCGGGACAGGGGCTCAGCAGGGAAACACCATATATTTT. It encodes CASSKTTGTGAQQGNTIYF. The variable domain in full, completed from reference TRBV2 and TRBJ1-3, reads EPEVTQTPSHQVTQMGQEVILRCVPISNHLYFYWYRQILGQKVEFLVSFYNNEISEKSEIFDDQFSVERPDGSNFTLKIRSTKLEDSAMYFCASSKTTGTGAQQGNTIYFGEGSWLTVV.

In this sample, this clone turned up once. CDR3 sequence reads: CASSQDRLAGGGETQYF. The CDR3, as DNA: TGCGCCAGCAGCCAAGATCGTCTAGCGGGGGGTGGGGAGACCCAGTACTTC. V and J are TRBV4-1 and TRBJ2-5; 11 bases map to TRBD2. Per the germline V gene, CDR1 is MGHRA and CDR2 is YSYEKL. This CDR3 is built from 17 residues. Trimming at V came to 0 bases and at J to 5 bases, leaving 8 bases not matched to a gene.

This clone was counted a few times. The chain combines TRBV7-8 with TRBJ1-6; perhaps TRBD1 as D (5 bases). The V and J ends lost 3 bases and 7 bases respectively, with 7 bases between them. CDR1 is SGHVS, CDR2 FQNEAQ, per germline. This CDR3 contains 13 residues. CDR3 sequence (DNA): TGTGCCAGCAGCTTGCGGGGCAATTCACCCCTCCACTTT. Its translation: CASSLRGNSPLHF.